The TCR beta chain under discussion was sequenced for a study of cytomegalovirus exposure and HLA in healthy donors. In the case of this clone: Its specificity is unknown.

Study observations and caveats: Cytomegalovirus status was reportedly diagnosed by the classifier with high specificity and sensitivity.

Produced via immunoSEQ multiplex PCR; TCRdb's table is partial and in-frame only. Of some 150,000 clones in the sample, 87% were seen once. The origin of this receptor is a man between 18 and 35 years old in good health and CMV-seropositive. Material: PBMCs.

The CDR3 DNA reads TGTGCCAGCAGCGTAACACGATCCTCCTACGAGCAGTACTTC. Amino acid sequence: CASSVTRSSYEQYF. J is TRBJ2-7 and V is TRBV9; no clear D. This CDR3 region has 14 residues. CDR1 and CDR2 from the germline V gene are SGDLS and YYNGEE. V lost 1 base to trimming and J lost 0 bases, with 8 bases between them.